Below are 21 T cell receptor beta chains sequenced from a single sample in a study of T cell repertoires in cytomegalovirus infection. Each CDR3 protein is one row after TCRdb ran MiXCR on the reads. The repertoire holds 50,000 to 65,000 distinct CDR3 sequences, about a fifth seen once, with 60% to 65% in the top ten. Their antigens are not known. This specimen was CD8+ T cells from cultured PBMCs, taken from culture after CMV antigen stimulation. The origin of the receptors is a human donor in good health (CMV status not recorded). Some clones in this sample may be carry-over from other donors' samples.

This clonotype was counted many times. The rearrangement joins TRBV20-1 to TRBJ2-7; 11 positions match TRBD1. Germline V gene sequence: CDR1 DFQATT, CDR2 SNEGSKA (reference sequence). The CDR3 totals 13 residues. V dropped 3 bases and J dropped 3; count of bases not matched to a gene: 1. The CDR3 protein is CSASGTGGYEQYF. The CDR3 coding sequence is TGCAGTGCTAGTGGGACAGGGGGCTACGAGCAGTACTTC.

This clonotype has ten or more counts. This chain uses TRBV29-1 with TRBJ2-7; TRBD1 is a possible D gene (6 bases). CDR1 is SQVTM and CDR2 is ANQGSEA in the germline V gene. This CDR3 region has 12 residues. The CDR3 region is CATKSGAYEQYF. The DNA of the CDR3 is TGCGCCACCAAGTCAGGGGCCTACGAGCAGTACTTC.

V gene TRBV6-1 combines with J gene TRBJ2-7, with a tentative D call TRBD2 (5 bases). The CDR3 runs to 12 residues. V lost 6 bases to trimming and J lost 2 bases, with 8 bases between them. Germline CDR1 and CDR2: MNHNS and SASEGT. CDR3 nucleotides: TGTGCCAGCAGGACTAACACCTACGAGCAGTACTTC. Translated, it gives CASRTNTYEQYF.

This clonotype was detected only a few times. The CDR3 protein is CASSAPGLLDTQYF. The CDR3 nucleotides read TGTGCCAGCAGTGCCCCGGGACTTTTAGATACGCAGTATTTT. The rearrangement uses TRBV6-2 or TRBV6-3 and TRBJ2-3; the D gene is possibly TRBD2 (6 bases). The CDR3 has 14 residues. Germline assignment: CDR1 MNHEY and CDR2 SVGEGT. Trimming left V 5 bases short and J 5 bases short, with 14 bases between.

This clonotype was counted a few times. The chain carries TRBV7-6 and TRBJ2-1, with D unclear. Per the germline V gene, CDR1 is SGHVS and CDR2 is FNYEAQ. This CDR3 is 19 amino acids long. V was cut by 2 bases and J by 10 bases, with 30 bases left in between. The CDR3 nucleotides read TGTGCCAGCAGCTTACAAATTGATATCTGGCAAGTGGGCAAGGGCGAGCAGTTCTTC. It yields the protein CASSLQIDIWQVGKGEQFF.

The rearrangement links TRBV20-1 to TRBJ1-2, with D maybe TRBD1 (6 bases). Germline CDR1 DFQATT, CDR2 SNEGSKA (reference sequence). V was trimmed by 0 bases and J by 8 bases, leaving 7 bases between them. This CDR3 has 11 residues. The CDR3 sequence: CSARDQGGYTF. The DNA of the CDR3 is TGCAGTGCTAGAGACCAGGGGGGCTACACCTTC.

This clonotype was detected a few times. The CDR3, as DNA: TGTGCCACCAGTGATCGGAGGGCCCTCGGTGAGCAGTTCTTC. Its translation: CATSDRRALGEQFF. The chain is built from TRBV24-1 and TRBJ2-1; D is possibly TRBD2 (6 bases). V was shortened by 3 bases and J by 9 bases, with 14 bases between the two germline ends. CDR1 is KGHDR and CDR2 is SFDVKD in the germline V gene. The CDR3 runs 14 residues.

This clonotype appeared a few times. The genes are TRBV6-5 and TRBJ1-1, with D possibly matching TRBD1 (5 bases). Trimming shortened V by 5 bases and J by 1 base, and 17 bases separated the two germline ends. The CDR3 covers 16 residues. Germline V lookup: CDR1 MNHEY, CDR2 SVGAGI. CDR3 residues: CASSPPVGPENTEAFF. CDR3 nucleotides: TGTGCCAGCAGTCCCCCGGTGGGGCCGGAGAACACTGAAGCTTTCTTT.

The CDR3 region is CASSSRTSGSFFYEQYF. The CDR3 nucleotides read TGTGCCAGCAGTTCTCGGACTAGCGGGAGTTTTTTCTACGAGCAGTACTTC. The chain carries TRBV28 and TRBJ2-7; TRBD2 matches at 13 bases. CDR1 is MDHEN and CDR2 is SYDVKM in the germline V gene. The CDR3 sequence is 17 residues long. After removal of 4 bases from V and 3 bases from J, the junction contained 9 bases not matched to a gene.

The rearrangement uses TRBV7-2 and TRBJ1-1; 8 bases fit TRBD1. Germline assignment: CDR1 SGHTA and CDR2 FQGNSA. The CDR3 has 14 residues. V shed 5 bases and J 1 base; nucleotides not matched to a gene: 3. The DNA for the CDR3 is TGTGCCAGCAGCCATGGACAGGGGAACACTGAAGCTTTCTTT. It is translated as CASSHGQGNTEAFF.

CDR3 sequence: CAFRTGAYEQYF. The DNA of the CDR3 is TGTGCCTTTCGGACAGGGGCGTACGAGCAGTACTTC. The V gene is TRBV10-3, the J gene TRBJ2-7; TRBD1 matches 9 bases. This CDR3 spans 12 amino acids. Losses at the gene ends were 11 bases for V and 4 bases for J; bases not matched to a gene: 6. Looked up from germline, CDR1 is ENHRY and CDR2 is SYGVKD.

This clonotype came up many times. The chain couples TRBV7-8 to TRBJ1-2; D perhaps matches TRBD1 (6 bases). Germline assignment: CDR1 SGHVS and CDR2 FQNEAQ. This CDR3 region has 15 residues. Trimming took 0 bases from V and 2 from J, leaving 10 bases between them. CDR3 sequence (DNA): TGTGCCAGCAGCTTAGCGGGGGGGCAGAACTATGGCTACACCTTC. It is translated as CASSLAGGQNYGYTF. Drawing the rest from reference TRBV7-8 and TRBJ1-2, the complete variable domain is GAGVSQSPRYKVAKRGQDVALRCDPISGHVSLFWYQQALGQGPEFLTYFQNEAQLDKSGLPSDRFFAERPEGSVSTLKIQRTQQEDSAVYLCASSLAGGQNYGYTFGSGTRLTVV.

This clonotype occurred a few times. V usage is TRBV7-9 and J usage is TRBJ2-5, with no clear D. The CDR3 has 15 amino acids. V was clipped by 5 bases and J by 1 base, with 14 bases between them. In germline, CDR1 is SEHNR, CDR2 FQNEAQ (reference sequence). The CDR3 here is CASSQSGDGQETQYF. DNA for the CDR3: TGTGCCAGCAGCCAGAGTGGGGATGGCCAAGAGACCCAGTACTTC.

The chain's CDR3 is CASSPAGDLSGANVLTF. The CDR3 nucleotides read TGTGCCAGCTCACCAGCGGGGGACCTCTCTGGGGCCAACGTCCTGACTTTC. This chain joins TRBV18 and TRBJ2-6; 7 positions match TRBD2. The CDR3 covers 17 residues. Per germline, CDR1 KGHSH and CDR2 LQKENI. V gave up 2 bases and J gave up 0 bases; unmatched junction bases: 4.

V gene TRBV12-3 or TRBV12-4 combines with J gene TRBJ2-1; possible D gene TRBD2, 7 bases. Deletions cut 6 bases from V and 6 bases from J, with 12 bases between. The CDR3 sequence is 13 residues long. The CDR3 DNA reads TGTGCCAGCAGATGGGGGGGGGCCAATGAGCAGTTCTTC. Translating gives CASRWGGANEQFF.

V gene TRBV7-8 combines with J gene TRBJ1-3; no firm D call. Between the trimmed V and J ends, which lost 1 base and 4 bases, there was a span of 11 bases. CDR1 is SGHVS, CDR2 FQNEAQ, per germline. CDR3 length equals 15 residues. This CDR3 is CASSLDRGHGNTIYF. As DNA, the CDR3 is TGTGCCAGCAGCTTAGATCGGGGTCACGGAAACACCATATATTTT.

In its sample, this clonotype was seen a few times. This chain links TRBV6-6 with TRBJ2-1; TRBD2 is a possible D gene (7 bases). The length of the CDR3 is 15 residues. Between the trimmed V and J ends, which lost 8 bases and 7 bases, there was a span of 21 bases. Germline assignment: CDR1 MNHNY and CDR2 SVGAGI (reference sequence). The CDR3 DNA reads TGTGCCAGCTCTCTTCTGGGGGGGCCTAAGAATGAGCAGTTCTTC. It translates to CASSLLGGPKNEQFF.

CDR3: CASIQTGAGYGYTF. CDR3 coding DNA: TGTGCCAGCATCCAAACGGGGGCAGGCTATGGCTACACCTTC. The chain is built from TRBV7-9 and TRBJ1-2; weak D call: TRBD1 (6 bases). The CDR3 has 14 residues. V lost 7 bases and J 4 bases, leaving 16 bases between the germline ends. The germline gives CDR1 SEHNR, CDR2 FQNEAQ (reference sequence).

The rearrangement links TRBV5-1 to TRBJ2-7; D gene uncertain. Deletions cut 2 bases from V and 6 bases from J, with 12 bases between. CDR3 length equals 13 residues. CDR1 is SGHRS, CDR2 YFSETQ, per germline. The CDR3 DNA reads as TGCGCCAGCAGCTTCGGGCAGGTGGCCGAGCAGTACTTC. Encoded protein: CASSFGQVAEQYF.

This rearrangement joins TRBV4-3 to TRBJ2-4, with unresolved D. V gave up 4 bases and J gave up 3 bases, with 16 bases separating them. Germline V lookup: CDR1 LGHNA, CDR2 YSLEER. This CDR3 comprises 16 residues. The CDR3 spells CASSPGWAGGKNIQYF. CDR3 DNA: TGCGCCAGCAGCCCCGGGTGGGCAGGTGGCAAAAACATTCAGTACTTC.

As to this clonotype: At one end, the junction sequence differs from germline, possibly due to a read error. The chain carries TRBV7-8 and TRBJ1-5; TRBD1 might be the D (5 bases). The CDR3 totals 14 residues. CDR1 is SGHVS and CDR2 is FQNEAQ in the germline V gene. The CDR3 DNA reads TGTGTCAGCAGCCCGGGACCGCCAAATCAGCCCCAGCATTTT. It is translated as CVSSPGPPNQPQHF.